This TCR beta chain was documented in a study of blood T cell repertoires in COVID-19. Study background: The samples span acute and convalescent COVID-19 from the United States, Italy and Spain. Sample material is recorded as cDNA or gDNA derived from T cells, B-cell-depleted T cells, or PBMCs.

Libraries were prepared by immunoSEQ multiplex PCR; TCRdb keeps only in-frame clonotypes and omits some of them. Of about 160,000 clones in the sample, about 80% were seen once. CDR1 and CDR2 (germline): LNHDA, SQIVND (reference sequence). Trimming removed 6 bases from V and 1 base from J, with 7 bases in between. CDR3 size: 12 residues. This clone was observed a handful of times. Sequenced input: peripheral blood. This clonotype originated in a woman of 80 years or more with acute or convalescent COVID-19. The chain joins TRBV19 to TRBJ2-7; weak D call: TRBD2 (5 bases). This CDR3 reads CASSGDSYEQYF. The CDR3 DNA reads as TGTGCCAGTAGCGGGGATTCCTACGAGCAGTACTTC.